A single sample is the source of the 32 T cell receptor beta chains below, sequenced in a study of CD8+ T cells in alopecia areata. cDNA prepared by RNA extraction and subsequent reverse transcription served as the template for sequencing. Libraries were prepared by immunoSEQ multiplex PCR; TCRdb keeps only in-frame clonotypes and omits some of them. The table lists about 34,000 clones, 65% to 80% of them singletons. Input material: NKG2D-low CD8+ T cells sorted from blood. Receptors originate from a human donor with alopecia areata.

The rearrangement links TRBV7-2 to TRBJ2-7; D not resolved. This CDR3 spans 15 amino acids. Trimming removed 7 bases at V and 4 bases at J, with 20 bases between. CDR1 is SGHTA and CDR2 is FQGNSA in the germline V gene. The DNA of the CDR3 is TGTGCCAGCACCCCCGACGGCAGGATGGAGTACGAGCAGTACTTC. It encodes CASTPDGRMEYEQYF.

V gene TRBV29-1 combines with J gene TRBJ2-5; tentative D call: TRBD1 (6 bases). CDR1 SQVTM and CDR2 ANQGSEA come from the germline V gene. V was shortened by 4 bases and J by 3 bases, with 12 bases between the two germline ends. The CDR3 runs to 13 residues. CDR3 region: CSVAWTAEETQYF. The CDR3 region has the DNA TGCAGCGTTGCATGGACAGCCGAAGAGACCCAGTACTTC.

The V call is TRBV5-1, the J call TRBJ2-7; 9 positions match TRBD1. The germline V gene encodes CDR1 SGHRS and CDR2 YFSETQ. After removal of 4 bases from V and 2 bases from J, the junction contained 4 bases not matched to a gene. This CDR3 is 14 amino acids long. The CDR3 region is CASSPGTGTYEQYF. CDR3 nucleotide sequence: TGCGCCAGCAGCCCCGGGACAGGGACCTACGAGCAGTACTTC.

This clone was counted a single time. This sequence joins TRBV5-1 and TRBJ2-1; D is uncertain. V was pared by 0 bases and J by 8 bases, with 3 bases between. The germline V gene has CDR1 SGHRS and CDR2 YFSETQ. CDR3 length equals 11 residues. CDR3 nucleotides: TGCGCCAGCAGCTTGGGACATGAGCAGTTCTTC. Translating gives CASSLGHEQFF. Together with reference TRBV5-1 and TRBJ2-1, the CDR3 gives the full variable domain: KAGVTQTPRYLIKTRGQQVTLSCSPISGHRSVSWYQQTPGQGLQFLFEYFSETQRNKGNFPGRFSGRQFSNSRSEMNVSTLELGDSALYLCASSLGHEQFFGPGTRLTVL.

The chain links TRBV29-1 to TRBJ2-7; the D is unclear. This CDR3 contains 14 residues. The V end was cut by 0 bases, the J end by 0 bases, with 9 bases between. From germline, CDR1 is SQVTM and CDR2 ANQGSEA. This CDR3 reads CSVEDRQSSYEQYF. The CDR3, as DNA: TGCAGCGTTGAAGATAGGCAGAGCTCCTACGAGCAGTACTTC.

The V gene is TRBV15, the J gene TRBJ1-4; D is uncertain. Trimming took 6 bases from V and 6 from J, leaving 11 bases between them. Germline CDR1 is LNHNV and CDR2 is YYDKDF (reference sequence). There are 13 residues in the CDR3. The CDR3 protein is CATRTFGDEKLFF. CDR3 DNA: TGTGCCACCAGGACGTTTGGGGATGAAAAACTGTTTTTT.

The chain is built from TRBV27 and TRBJ2-7, with D perhaps TRBD2 (6 bases). Germline V lookup: CDR1 MNHEY, CDR2 SMNVEV (reference sequence). The CDR3 consists of 14 residues. The V end lost 7 bases, the J end lost 3 bases, and 16 bases lay between the germline ends. Here the CDR3 DNA reads TGTGCCAGCAAAACCGGGACTGAACTCTACGAGCAGTACTTC. It encodes CASKTGTELYEQYF.

The chain uses TRBV5-1 and TRBJ2-7; no definite D call. The CDR3 contains 12 residues. The V and J ends lost 3 bases and 6 bases respectively, with 10 bases between them. Germline V gene sequence: CDR1 SGHRS, CDR2 YFSETQ. For the CDR3, the DNA is TGCGCCAGCAGCTGGTGGGGTGGCGAGCAGTACTTC. It codes for CASSWWGGEQYF. Looking up the rest from reference TRBV5-1 and TRBJ2-7 gives the full variable domain: KAGVTQTPRYLIKTRGQQVTLSCSPISGHRSVSWYQQTPGQGLQFLFEYFSETQRNKGNFPGRFSGRQFSNSRSEMNVSTLELGDSALYLCASSWWGGEQYFGPGTRLTVT.

This clone was seen a single time. The chain recombines TRBV4-2 with TRBJ2-7; 7 bases are a match to TRBD1. CDR1 LGHNA and CDR2 YNFKEQ come from the germline V gene. Germline trimming cut 3 bases from V and 3 bases from J; bases unmatched to any gene: 8. The CDR3 is 15 residues long. The CDR3 loop is CASSHVIGDSYEQYF. DNA of the CDR3: TGTGCCAGCAGCCACGTCATTGGGGACAGCTACGAGCAGTACTTC.

The CDR3 is CASSQEGDRGTDTQYF. For the CDR3, the DNA is TGCGCCAGCAGCCAAGAGGGGGACCGAGGCACAGATACGCAGTATTTT. The chain carries TRBV4-1 and TRBJ2-3; D tentatively fits TRBD1 or TRBD2 (5 bases each). The ends were cut back, 0 bases at V and 1 base at J, with 11 bases in the middle. The CDR3 loop spans 16 amino acids. Germline values: CDR1 MGHRA, CDR2 YSYEKL.

The J gene is TRBJ2-1, the V gene TRBV7-6, with 11 positions matching TRBD2. The CDR3 covers 15 residues. Germline CDR1 SGHVS, CDR2 FNYEAQ. V was pared by 6 bases and J by 5 bases, with 6 bases of the junction left unmatched. CDR3 in DNA: TGTGCCAGCAGGGAAATAGCGGGGGGGCACAATGAGCAGTTCTTC. Translated, it gives CASREIAGGHNEQFF.

This chain uses TRBV27 with TRBJ2-7; D might be TRBD1 (6 bases). CDR1 is MNHEY, CDR2 SMNVEV, per germline (reference sequence). With 6 bases removed from V and 0 bases from J, the gap between germline ends came to 15 bases. This CDR3 comprises 15 residues. The CDR3 reads CASRLTQGTSYEQYF. The CDR3 nucleotides read TGTGCCAGCAGATTAACACAGGGTACCTCCTACGAGCAGTACTTC.

The rearrangement uses TRBV7-2 and TRBJ1-2, with 9 bases aligning to TRBD1. The germline V gene encodes CDR1 SGHTA and CDR2 FQGNSA. There are 15 residues in the CDR3. J was trimmed by 3 bases and V by 4 bases; bases with no gene match: 6. The CDR3 protein is CASSSPGQGDYGYTF. The CDR3 nucleotides are TGTGCCAGCAGCTCCCCGGGACAGGGTGACTATGGCTACACCTTC.

The chain has TRBV6-5 and TRBJ2-2, with unresolved D. Trimming pared 2 bases from V and 4 bases from J, leaving 5 bases between. This CDR3 contains 13 residues. The germline gives CDR1 MNHEY, CDR2 SVGAGI. The CDR3 region has the DNA TGTGCCAGCAGTTACACGACCACCGGGGAGCTGTTTTTT. It translates to CASSYTTTGELFF.

This clone occurred a few times. This chain uses TRBV9 with TRBJ2-7; maybe TRBD1 (6 bases). Germline CDR1 is SGDLS and CDR2 is YYNGEE. The ends were cut back, 4 bases at V and 0 bases at J, with 14 bases in the middle. The CDR3 sequence is 15 residues long. DNA of the CDR3: TGTGCCAGCAGCTTTTTCCCGGACAGCTCCTACGAGCAGTACTTC. Amino acids: CASSFFPDSSYEQYF.

CDR3 in DNA: TGTGCCAGCAGCTTAGCGGGGGAACCCTACGAGCAGTACTTC. This translates into CASSLAGEPYEQYF. The chain joins TRBV7-9 to TRBJ2-7; the D call may be TRBD1 or TRBD2 (5 bases each). The CDR3 is made up of 14 amino acids. The V end was cut by 0 bases, the J end by 2 bases, with 8 bases between. Germline loops: CDR1 SEHNR, CDR2 FQNEAQ (reference sequence). Variable domain in full (rest from reference TRBV7-9 and TRBJ2-7): DTGVSQNPRHKITKRGQNVTFRCDPISEHNRLYWYRQTLGQGPEFLTYFQNEAQLEKSRLLSDRFSAERPKGSFSTLEIQRTEQGDSAMYLCASSLAGEPYEQYFGPGTRLTVT.

The rearrangement joins TRBV6-4 to TRBJ2-4; tentatively, D is TRBD1 (5 bases). V dropped 4 bases and J dropped 0 bases, with 25 bases sitting between them. This CDR3 region has 20 residues. Germline V CDR1 and CDR2: MRHNA, SNTAGT. The CDR3 DNA reads as TGTGCCAGCAGTGTCGACAGTCCTTCCACGAATTTACTAGCCAAAAACATTCAGTACTTC. Its translation is CASSVDSPSTNLLAKNIQYF.

V gene TRBV29-1 combines with J gene TRBJ2-1, with 9 positions matching TRBD1. The germline CDR1 and CDR2 sequences are SQVTM and ANQGSEA. The CDR3 length is 12 residues. Trimming removed 7 bases from V and 7 bases from J; junction bases left unmatched: 5. CDR3 coding DNA: TGCAGCGCCGTGGGACAGGGTAATGAGCAGTTCTTC. Its protein is CSAVGQGNEQFF.

V and J are TRBV29-1 and TRBJ2-1, with unresolved D. CDR1 is SQVTM, CDR2 ANQGSEA, per germline. There are 13 residues in the CDR3. V gave up 1 base and J gave up 4 bases, with 8 bases separating them. The CDR3 protein is CSVEGLEYNEQFF. CDR3 nucleotides: TGCAGCGTTGAAGGACTGGAATACAATGAGCAGTTCTTC.

This clone showed up just once. This chain links TRBV7-8 with TRBJ2-7; no firm D call. This CDR3 has 14 residues. In germline, CDR1 is SGHVS, CDR2 FQNEAQ. V was pared by 0 bases and J by 6 bases, with 12 bases between. The CDR3 loop reads CASSLAPAVPEQYF. CDR3 coding DNA: TGTGCCAGCAGCTTAGCACCGGCAGTTCCCGAGCAGTACTTC.

The chain links TRBV7-9 to TRBJ2-2; D is possibly TRBD2 (6 bases). V was trimmed by 2 bases and J by 7 bases, leaving 14 bases between them. The CDR3 consists of 15 residues. CDR1 is SEHNR, CDR2 FQNEAQ, per germline (reference sequence). The CDR3 coding sequence is TGTGCCAGCAGCTTAAGGGACTCTAACGTCGGGGAGCTGTTTTTT. Translation gives CASSLRDSNVGELFF.

This chain uses TRBV28 with TRBJ2-7; 14 bases are a match to TRBD2. Losses at the gene ends were 6 bases for V and 3 bases for J; bases not matched to a gene: 10. CDR1 is MDHEN, CDR2 SYDVKM, per germline. The CDR3 is made up of 17 amino acids. This chain's CDR3 is CASRQPPGLAGGYEQYF. The CDR3 DNA is TGTGCCAGCAGGCAACCACCAGGACTAGCGGGGGGCTACGAGCAGTACTTC.

The chain is built from TRBV30 and TRBJ2-1; D not resolved. Germline V gene lookup returns CDR1 GTSNPN and CDR2 SVGIG (reference sequence). V was shortened by 0 bases and J by 9 bases, with 6 bases between the two germline ends. The CDR3 sequence is 11 residues long. The CDR3, as DNA: TGTGCCTGGAGTGTTTGGGGTGAGCAGTTCTTC. Translated, it gives CAWSVWGEQFF.

By sample fraction, this clone is medium-sized (0.01 to 0.1%). The chain combines TRBV28 with TRBJ2-2; no reliable D call. Germline CDR1 and CDR2: MDHEN and SYDVKM. V was cut by 3 bases and J by 5 bases, with 7 bases left in between. The CDR3 contains 13 residues. The CDR3 sequence is CASSFSKTGELFF. CDR3 nucleotide sequence: TGTGCCAGCAGTTTCTCTAAAACCGGGGAGCTGTTTTTT.

This rearrangement joins TRBV27 to TRBJ2-2; TRBD1 aligns across 9 bases. Losses at the gene ends were 2 bases for V and 0 bases for J; bases not matched to a gene: 4. Germline V gene lookup returns CDR1 MNHEY and CDR2 SMNVEV (reference sequence). This CDR3 comprises 17 residues. The CDR3 DNA reads as TGTGCCAGCAGTTTAATAACAGGGGGCCCGAACACCGGGGAGCTGTTTTTT. Translation gives CASSLITGGPNTGELFF.

This chain connects TRBV7-9 to TRBJ2-1, with 10 positions matching TRBD1. V was clipped by 3 bases and J by 6 bases; unmatched bases: 8. Germline V gene lookup returns CDR1 SEHNR and CDR2 FQNEAQ (reference sequence). The CDR3 has 16 residues. CDR3 DNA: TGTGCCAGCAGCTTGCTTGGGACAGGGGACTCCAATGAGCAGTTCTTC. Translation: CASSLLGTGDSNEQFF.

The V gene is TRBV7-9, the J gene TRBJ2-7; D uncertain. CDR3 length: 14 amino acids. The V end was cut by 2 bases, the J end by 4 bases, with 12 bases between. CDR1 is SEHNR and CDR2 is FQNEAQ in the germline V gene (reference sequence). In nucleotides, the CDR3 is TGTGCCAGCAGCTTAACAGAGACTGCTTACGAGCAGTACTTC. As protein: CASSLTETAYEQYF.

This clone appeared once. V is TRBV27 and J is TRBJ1-3; possible D gene TRBD1, 5 bases. Between the trimmed V and J ends, which lost 5 bases and 3 bases, there was a span of 14 bases. Looked up from germline, CDR1 is MNHEY and CDR2 is SMNVEV (reference sequence). This CDR3 comprises 15 residues. The CDR3 loop is CASSPGTPYGNTIYF. CDR3 nucleotide sequence: TGTGCCAGCAGTCCCGGGACGCCATATGGAAACACCATATATTTT.

This chain connects TRBV27 to TRBJ1-5; weak D call: TRBD1 (5 bases). The CDR3 spans 14 residues. V was shortened by 8 bases and J by 0 bases, with 11 bases between the two germline ends. The germline CDR1 and CDR2 sequences are MNHEY and SMNVEV (reference sequence). The CDR3 DNA reads TGTGCCAGCGGGGCAGTTTATAGCAATCAGCCCCAGCATTTT. Protein sequence: CASGAVYSNQPQHF.

This chain joins TRBV15 and TRBJ2-7; 8 bases fit TRBD2. The CDR3 runs to 15 residues. V lost 5 bases, J lost 3 bases, and 9 bases stayed unmatched. Germline V gene lookup returns CDR1 LNHNV and CDR2 YYDKDF (reference sequence). The CDR3 nucleotides are TGTGCCACCAGCTTCACCTTCGGGACTAGCTACGAGCAGTACTTC. Translation: CATSFTFGTSYEQYF.

The chain carries TRBV7-2 and TRBJ2-7; possibly TRBD1 for D (5 bases). Looked up from germline, CDR1 is SGHTA and CDR2 is FQGNSA. The germline V and J ends were trimmed by 2 bases and 5 bases, with 16 bases remaining between them. This CDR3 is built from 15 residues. The CDR3 DNA reads as TGTGCCAGCAGCTTAACAGGACAAGGGGCAAACGAGCAGTACTTC. Translated: CASSLTGQGANEQYF.

The CDR3 DNA reads TGTGCCAGCAGTTTACGGCAGGGGGTGGGTACTGAAGCTTTCTTT. This sequence encodes CASSLRQGVGTEAFF. The chain links TRBV27 to TRBJ1-1; 7 bases are shared with TRBD1. The length of the CDR3 is 15 residues. CDR1 and CDR2 from the germline V gene are MNHEY and SMNVEV (reference sequence). V lost 2 bases to trimming and J lost 5 bases; unmatched junction nucleotides: 8.